This entry lists 28 T cell receptor beta chains sequenced from one sample in a study of PD-1 blockade in classical Hodgkin lymphoma. Sequencing was performed with immunoSEQ multiplex PCR; in TCRdb, only in-frame clones are kept and a portion is missing. The sample holds 30,000 to 50,000 clones, 77% seen once. Time point denoted: cycle 4 day 1 (C4D1), after about 6 weeks of nivolumab. Relapses following autologous stem cell transplantation were seen in all patients, with brentuximab vedotin exposure varying. The source material was peripheral blood mononuclear cells (PBMCs), sampled before the fourth cycle of nivolumab. The receptors here all came from a human donor with classical Hodgkin lymphoma.

The chain links TRBV11-3 to TRBJ2-1; possible D gene TRBD1, 6 bases. The CDR3 is 16 residues long. Germline CDR1 reads SGHNT; CDR2 reads YENEEA. The V and J ends lost 1 base and 1 base respectively, with 11 bases between them. CDR3: CASSLVTGKSYNEQFF. Written as DNA, the CDR3 is TGTGCCAGCAGCTTAGTAACAGGGAAATCCTACAATGAGCAGTTCTTC.

The chain couples TRBV5-4 to TRBJ2-6; maybe TRBD1 (5 bases). Trimming left V 4 bases short and J 0 bases short, with 11 bases between. Germline V gene sequence: CDR1 SGHNT, CDR2 YYREEE (reference sequence). The CDR3 is 16 residues long. CDR3: CASSPNRPSGANVLTF. DNA of the CDR3: TGTGCCAGCAGCCCAAACAGGCCCTCTGGGGCCAACGTCCTGACTTTC.

This clone was seen a handful of times. The chain is built from TRBV7-3 and TRBJ2-3, with 7 bases that match TRBD2. V trimming: 2 bases; J trimming: 1 base; junction bases outside the gene matches: 6. Germline values: CDR1 SGHTA, CDR2 FQGTGA. This CDR3 has 16 amino acids. CDR3 residues: CASSLGSRGGTDTQYF. The CDR3 coding sequence is TGTGCCAGCAGCTTAGGGTCCCGGGGGGGCACAGATACGCAGTATTTT.

The chain links TRBV5-5 to TRBJ2-7; tentatively, D is TRBD1 (6 bases). V dropped 1 base and J dropped 2 bases, with 10 bases sitting between them. The germline V gene encodes CDR1 SGHKS and CDR2 YYEKEE (reference sequence). The length of the CDR3 is 14 residues. The CDR3 coding sequence is TGTGCCAGCAGCTTGAGAGGACAGACCTACGAGCAGTACTTC. Translated: CASSLRGQTYEQYF.

The V call is TRBV11-1, the J call TRBJ2-3; no definite D call. V was trimmed by 3 bases and J by 8 bases, leaving 15 bases between them. Germline V lookup: CDR1 SGHAT, CDR2 FQDESV (reference sequence). The CDR3 runs 14 residues. In DNA form, the CDR3 reads TGTGCCAGCAGCTTTTCGTTGGAAGCAGGTACGCAGTATTTT. This encodes CASSFSLEAGTQYF.

V is TRBV28 and J is TRBJ2-4; D is undetermined. Trimming cost V 5 bases and J 6 bases, with 17 bases left between them. The length of the CDR3 is 15 residues. Per the germline V gene, CDR1 is MDHEN and CDR2 is SYDVKM. The CDR3 DNA is TGTGCCAGCAGTACGCCTAGTAAGGGTTTAAACATTCAGTACTTC. This sequence encodes CASSTPSKGLNIQYF.

The J gene is TRBJ1-1, the V gene TRBV27; D is perhaps TRBD1 (5 bases). The germline V gene encodes CDR1 MNHEY and CDR2 SMNVEV (reference sequence). CDR3 length: 14 residues. Deletions cut 2 bases from V and 5 bases from J, with 12 bases between. CDR3: CASSLDPGRTEAFF. In DNA form, the CDR3 reads TGTGCCAGCAGTTTAGATCCAGGGCGAACTGAAGCTTTCTTT.

This chain joins TRBV27 and TRBJ1-2, with TRBD1 identical over 7 bases. The CDR3 length is 16 residues. Germline trimming cut 5 bases from V and 5 bases from J; bases unmatched to any gene: 14. Germline assignment: CDR1 MNHEY and CDR2 SMNVEV (reference sequence). The CDR3 DNA follows: TGTGCCAGCAGTGCTTATCAAACAGGGGCCTTATATGGCTACACCTTC. It encodes CASSAYQTGALYGYTF.

The V gene is TRBV5-1, the J gene TRBJ2-3, with 9 positions matching TRBD1. This CDR3 region has 18 residues. Germline V gives CDR1 SGHRS, CDR2 YFSETQ. Trimming took 4 bases from V and 0 from J; bases not matched to a gene: 12. CDR3 amino acids: CASSPGQGQGTSTDTQYF. The CDR3 bases are TGCGCCAGCAGCCCAGGACAGGGACAGGGAACTAGCACAGATACGCAGTATTTT.

V and J are TRBV4-3 and TRBJ2-6; D gene uncertain. Germline assignment: CDR1 LGHNA and CDR2 YSLEER. The V end was cut by 0 bases, the J end by 0 bases, with 3 bases between. The CDR3 sequence is 15 residues long. The CDR3: CASSQETSGANVLTF. CDR3 DNA: TGCGCCAGCAGCCAAGAAACCTCTGGGGCCAACGTCCTGACTTTC.

This rearrangement joins TRBV29-1 to TRBJ1-1; TRBD1 aligns across 11 bases. The CDR3 totals 15 residues. Germline CDR1 is SQVTM and CDR2 is ANQGSEA. V shed 6 bases and J 6 bases; nucleotides not matched to a gene: 12. CDR3 protein: CSVAPSGQGAAEAFF. Here the CDR3 DNA reads TGCAGCGTCGCCCCCTCCGGACAGGGGGCCGCTGAAGCTTTCTTT.

V usage is TRBV19 and J usage is TRBJ2-1, with TRBD2 identical over 13 bases. Looked up from germline, CDR1 is LNHDA and CDR2 is SQIVND (reference sequence). The CDR3 is made up of 17 amino acids. V lost 6 bases and J lost 6; bases outside the gene matches: 11. CDR3 loop: CASSPRTSGGLGNEQFF. The DNA of the CDR3 is TGTGCCAGTAGCCCCCGGACTAGCGGGGGCTTAGGCAATGAGCAGTTCTTC.

The chain recombines TRBV5-6 with TRBJ1-2; unclear D gene. The CDR3 runs 14 residues. V lost 4 bases to trimming and J lost 2 bases, with 12 bases between them. Germline V gives CDR1 SGHDT, CDR2 YYEEEE. CDR3 residues: CASSPMTENYGYTF. CDR3 bases: TGTGCCAGCAGCCCCATGACGGAAAACTATGGCTACACCTTC.

J is TRBJ2-3 and V is TRBV5-4, with TRBD1 identical over 9 bases. Trimming removed 4 bases from V and 0 bases from J; junction bases left unmatched: 9. The CDR3 loop spans 17 amino acids. Germline lookup yields CDR1 SGHNT and CDR2 YYREEE (reference sequence). The CDR3 sequence: CASSLTGGPFSTDTQYF. The CDR3 DNA reads TGTGCCAGCAGCCTCACAGGGGGCCCGTTTAGCACAGATACGCAGTATTTT.

V and J are TRBV29-1 and TRBJ1-1, with D possibly TRBD1 on 6 matching bases. The CDR3 runs to 11 residues. Germline values: CDR1 SQVTM, CDR2 ANQGSEA. Between the trimmed V and J ends, which lost 6 bases and 1 base, there was a span of 6 bases. The CDR3 here is CSVGANTEAFF. Written as DNA, the CDR3 is TGCAGCGTGGGGGCGAACACTGAAGCTTTCTTT.

The rearrangement links TRBV21-1 to TRBJ2-5; the table's D call of TRBD1 was not tested on the DNA. TRBV21-1 is shown as a pseudogene. The CDR3 consists of 17 residues. For the CDR3, the DNA is TGTGCCAGCAGCGCGACAGGGGGCGCGGTCCCCCAAGAGACCCAGTACTTC. Translating it yields CASSATGGAVPQETQYF.

V gene TRBV5-1 combines with J gene TRBJ2-5; 12 bases are shared with TRBD1. This CDR3 has 18 amino acids. The ends lost 0 bases at V and 5 bases at J; junction bases unmatched: 11. From germline, CDR1 is SGHRS and CDR2 YFSETQ. DNA of the CDR3: TGCGCCAGCAGCTTGGCCGGGACAGGGGGCCACGTAGGGGAGACCCAGTACTTC. Translating it yields CASSLAGTGGHVGETQYF.

The chain couples TRBV9 to TRBJ2-7; D perhaps matches TRBD2 (7 bases). Germline assignment: CDR1 SGDLS and CDR2 YYNGEE. The CDR3 loop spans 14 amino acids. V was clipped by 0 bases and J by 6 bases, with 13 bases between them. The CDR3 bases are TGTGCCAGCAGCGTAGGTCACAGGGAGGGCGAGCAGTACTTC. Translated, it gives CASSVGHREGEQYF.

The chain employs TRBV11-2 and TRBJ1-2, with 7 bases that match TRBD1. Losses at the gene ends were 5 bases for V and 5 bases for J; bases not matched to a gene: 5. CDR3 length equals 13 residues. Germline V gene sequence: CDR1 SGHAT, CDR2 FQNNGV. CDR3 sequence reads: CASSLGQLYGYTF. DNA for the CDR3: TGTGCCAGCAGCCTGGGACAGCTTTATGGCTACACCTTC.

The V call is TRBV7-2, the J call TRBJ2-7, with 9 bases aligning to TRBD2. V shed 5 bases, J shed 2 bases, and the junction held 7 bases outside the gene matches. Germline V gene data show CDR1 as SGHTA and CDR2 as FQGNSA. The CDR3 consists of 15 residues. The CDR3 region has the DNA TGTGCCAGCAGCGTACGAGCGGGGGGTCCCTACGAGCAGTACTTC. Amino acid sequence: CASSVRAGGPYEQYF.

V gene TRBV28 combines with J gene TRBJ1-5; D uncertain. This CDR3 has 16 residues. V lost 5 bases and J lost 2, with 16 bases in between. Germline-derived CDR1 and CDR2 are MDHEN and SYDVKM. CDR3 sequence reads: CASSIPPGRRNQPQHF. CDR3 nucleotides: TGTGCCAGCAGTATCCCTCCCGGTCGGCGCAATCAGCCCCAGCATTTT. Full variable domain (outside the CDR3, taken from reference TRBV28 and TRBJ1-5): DVKVTQSSRYLVKRTGEKVFLECVQDMDHENMFWYRQDPGLGLRLIYFSYDVKMKEKGDIPEGYSVSREKKERFSLILESASTNQTSMYLCASSIPPGRRNQPQHFGDGTRLSIL.

This rearrangement joins TRBV6-6 to TRBJ1-6; D possibly corresponds to TRBD1 (5 bases). V dropped 10 bases and J dropped 9 bases, with 19 bases sitting between them. Looked up from germline, CDR1 is MNHNY and CDR2 is SVGAGI (reference sequence). This CDR3 is built from 14 residues. CDR3 coding DNA: TGTGCCACCACCCCCACATCAGGGATTTCACCCCTCCACTTT. Its translation: CATTPTSGISPLHF.

The V gene is TRBV4-2, the J gene TRBJ2-1, with TRBD2 identical over 11 bases. V shed 4 bases and J 1 base; nucleotides not matched to a gene: 6. The CDR3 is 17 residues long. From germline, CDR1 is LGHNA and CDR2 YNFKEQ. CDR3 in DNA: TGTGCCAGCAGCCTAGATTCTAGCGGGGGGTCCTACAATGAGCAGTTCTTC. It codes for CASSLDSSGGSYNEQFF.

The table lists this clone with a count of one. J is TRBJ1-2 and V is TRBV10-3, with 7 bases that match TRBD1. CDR3 length: 16 residues. Unmatched junction bases numbered 14, after V lost 2 bases and J lost 8 bases. Germline CDR1 ENHRY, CDR2 SYGVKD. CDR3: CAISETGTARTHGYTF. As DNA, the CDR3 is TGTGCCATCAGTGAGACCGGGACAGCTCGGACCCACGGCTACACCTTC.

The chain recombines TRBV6-1 with TRBJ1-3; TRBD1 matches 10 bases. The CDR3 extends over 16 amino acids. Per the germline V gene, CDR1 is MNHNS and CDR2 is SASEGT. The trim removed 6 bases at V and 2 bases at J, leaving 7 bases unmatched. The CDR3 loop reads CASRETGQGTGNTIYF. CDR3 DNA sequence: TGTGCCAGCAGAGAAACGGGACAGGGGACTGGAAACACCATATATTTT.

CDR3 sequence reads: CSVDRRDRGNYGYTF. The CDR3 DNA is TGCAGCGTTGACCGGAGGGACAGGGGGAACTATGGCTACACCTTC. The gene calls are TRBV29-1 and TRBJ1-2, with 11 bases that match TRBD1. The CDR3 covers 15 residues. V trimming: 3 bases; J trimming: 2 bases; junction bases outside the gene matches: 5. The germline V gene has CDR1 SQVTM and CDR2 ANQGSEA.

The rearrangement uses TRBV6-6 and TRBJ2-2; D not resolved. This CDR3 is 14 amino acids long. Germline CDR1 MNHNY, CDR2 SVGAGI (reference sequence). Trimming took 5 bases from V and 2 from J, leaving 9 bases between them. In DNA, the CDR3 is TGTGCCAGCAGTCAGGACCGCAACACCGGGGAGCTGTTTTTT. Residues: CASSQDRNTGELFF.

The gene calls are TRBV11-3 and TRBJ2-3; D gene unclear. CDR3 length: 14 amino acids. V lost 1 base, J lost 6 bases, and 11 bases lay in between. Germline CDR1 reads SGHNT; CDR2 reads YENEEA. CDR3 sequence reads: CASSLGRVGDTQYF. The CDR3 DNA reads TGTGCCAGCAGCTTAGGCCGCGTAGGGGATACGCAGTATTTT.